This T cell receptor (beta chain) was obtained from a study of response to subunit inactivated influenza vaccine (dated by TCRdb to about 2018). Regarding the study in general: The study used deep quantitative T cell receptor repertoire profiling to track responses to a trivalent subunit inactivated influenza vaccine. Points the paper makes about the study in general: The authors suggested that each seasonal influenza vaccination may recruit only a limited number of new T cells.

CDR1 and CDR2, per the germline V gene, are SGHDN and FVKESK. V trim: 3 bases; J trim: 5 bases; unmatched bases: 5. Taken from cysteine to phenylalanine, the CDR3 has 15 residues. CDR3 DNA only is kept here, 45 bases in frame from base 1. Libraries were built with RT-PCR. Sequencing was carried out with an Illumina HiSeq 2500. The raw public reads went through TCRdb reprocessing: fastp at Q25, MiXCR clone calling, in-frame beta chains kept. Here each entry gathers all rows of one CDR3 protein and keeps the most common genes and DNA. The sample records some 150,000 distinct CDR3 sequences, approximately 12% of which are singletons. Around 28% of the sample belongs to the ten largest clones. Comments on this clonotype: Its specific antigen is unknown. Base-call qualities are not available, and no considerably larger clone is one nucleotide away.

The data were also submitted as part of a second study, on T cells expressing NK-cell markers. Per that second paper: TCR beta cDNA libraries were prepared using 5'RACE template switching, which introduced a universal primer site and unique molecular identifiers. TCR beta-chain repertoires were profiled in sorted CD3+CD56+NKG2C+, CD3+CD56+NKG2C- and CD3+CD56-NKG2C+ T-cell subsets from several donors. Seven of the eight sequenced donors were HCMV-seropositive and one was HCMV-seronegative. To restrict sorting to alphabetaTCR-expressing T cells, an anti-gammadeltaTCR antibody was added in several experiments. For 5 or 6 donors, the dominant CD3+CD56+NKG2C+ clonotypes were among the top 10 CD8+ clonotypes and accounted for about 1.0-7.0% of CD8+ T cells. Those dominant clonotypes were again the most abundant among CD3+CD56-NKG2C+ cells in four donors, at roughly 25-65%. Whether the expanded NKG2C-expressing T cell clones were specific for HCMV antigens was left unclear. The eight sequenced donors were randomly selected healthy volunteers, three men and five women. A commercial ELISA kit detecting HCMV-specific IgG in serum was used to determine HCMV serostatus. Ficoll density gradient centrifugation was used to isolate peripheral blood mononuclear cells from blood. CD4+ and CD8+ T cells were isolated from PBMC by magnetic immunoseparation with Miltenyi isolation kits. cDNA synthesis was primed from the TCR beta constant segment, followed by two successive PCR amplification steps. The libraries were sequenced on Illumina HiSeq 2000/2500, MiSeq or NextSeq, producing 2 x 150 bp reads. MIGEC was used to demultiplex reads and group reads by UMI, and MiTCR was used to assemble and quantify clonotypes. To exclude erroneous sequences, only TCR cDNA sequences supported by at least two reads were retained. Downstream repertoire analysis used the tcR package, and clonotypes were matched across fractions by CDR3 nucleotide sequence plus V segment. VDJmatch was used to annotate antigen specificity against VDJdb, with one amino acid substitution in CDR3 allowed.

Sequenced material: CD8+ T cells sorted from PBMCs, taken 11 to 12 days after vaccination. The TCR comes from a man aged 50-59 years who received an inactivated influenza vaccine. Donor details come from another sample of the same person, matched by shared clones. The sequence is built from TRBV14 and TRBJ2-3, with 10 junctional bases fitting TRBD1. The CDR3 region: CASSQRQGAGDTQYF. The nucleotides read TGTGCCAGCAGCCAGAGACAGGGGGCAGGAGATACGCAGTATTTT.